Presented here are 19 T cell receptor beta chains from one specimen sequenced in a study of blood T cell repertoires in COVID-19. The data were produced by immunoSEQ multiplex PCR, yet TCRdb's version contains in-frame clones alone and is incomplete. Of roughly 200,000 clones listed, roughly 86% are singletons. Sequencing was done on a sample of peripheral blood. These receptors originate from a man aged 55 to 70 with acute or convalescent COVID-19.

The genes are TRBV7-9 and TRBJ2-1; a weak D match, TRBD2 (5 bases). Germline V CDR1 and CDR2: SEHNR, FQNEAQ (reference sequence). V was pared by 1 base and J by 6 bases, with 22 bases between. This CDR3 has 18 residues. CDR3 bases: TGTGCCAGCAGCTTAGTTGCCCTCCGTCCCGAGGGTCCCAATGAGCAGTTCTTC. This codes for CASSLVALRPEGPNEQFF. The full variable domain, with the rest looked up from reference TRBV7-9 and TRBJ2-1, is DTGVSQNPRHKITKRGQNVTFRCDPISEHNRLYWYRQTLGQGPEFLTYFQNEAQLEKSRLLSDRFSAERPKGSFSTLEIQRTEQGDSAMYLCASSLVALRPEGPNEQFFGPGTRLTVL.

The chain combines TRBV3-1 (or the pseudogene TRBV3-2) with TRBJ2-3; 12 positions match TRBD2. The CDR3 runs to 20 residues. After removal of 0 bases from V and 2 bases from J, the junction contained 12 bases not matched to a gene. Germline CDR1 LGHDT, CDR2 YNNKEL (reference sequence). The CDR3 bases are TGTGCCAGCAGCCAAGAACCGACCCGACTAGCGGGAGTCTTCACAGATACGCAGTATTTT. It is translated as CASSQEPTRLAGVFTDTQYF.

This clone showed up just once. The V call is TRBV4-1, the J call TRBJ2-1; D unresolved. V lost 0 bases and J 0 bases, leaving 12 bases between the germline ends. CDR3 length: 17 amino acids. Germline CDR1 is MGHRA and CDR2 is YSYEKL. The CDR3 bases are TGCGCCAGCAGCCAAGACCCAGGCTCCAGCTCCTACAATGAGCAGTTCTTC. Protein: CASSQDPGSSSYNEQFF.

This clone was seen ten or more times. V is TRBV3-1 (or the pseudogene TRBV3-2) and J is TRBJ1-1, with 9 bases aligning to TRBD1. Germline-derived CDR1 and CDR2 are LGHDT and YNNKEL (reference sequence). This CDR3 spans 16 amino acids. V was pared by 4 bases and J by 1 base, with 7 bases of the junction left unmatched. The CDR3 is CASSPTGTGKNTEAFF. Here the CDR3 DNA reads TGTGCCAGCAGCCCAACAGGGACAGGGAAGAACACTGAAGCTTTCTTT.

V and J are TRBV21-1 and TRBJ2-7; no DNA check was done on the table's D call, TRBD2. TRBV21-1 is a listed pseudogene. CDR3 size: 16 residues. The CDR3 region is CASSKVRQRAYEWQYF. In nucleotides, the CDR3 is TGTGCCAGCAGCAAAGTGCGTCAGCGGGCTTACGAGTGGCAGTACTTC.

V gene TRBV27 combines with J gene TRBJ1-5, with D unresolved. CDR3 length equals 12 residues. Germline lookup yields CDR1 MNHEY and CDR2 SMNVEV (reference sequence). V was shortened by 10 bases and J by 5 bases, with 12 bases between the two germline ends. CDR3 coding DNA: TGTGCCAAGGCCGGGGAGGATCAGCCCCAGCATTTT. The encoded protein is CAKAGEDQPQHF.

The chain combines TRBV3-1 (or the pseudogene TRBV3-2) with TRBJ2-5; 14 nucleotides agree with TRBD2. The CDR3 totals 15 residues. Trimming at V came to 4 bases and at J to 5 bases, leaving 3 bases not matched to a gene. In germline, CDR1 is LGHDT, CDR2 YNNKEL (reference sequence). CDR3 region: CASSLGLAGGETQYF. DNA of the CDR3: TGTGCCAGCAGCCTAGGACTAGCGGGGGGCGAGACCCAGTACTTC.

V is TRBV6-5 and J is TRBJ2-1; 10 bases map to TRBD1. The V and J ends lost 2 bases and 4 bases, in that order; junction bases with no gene match: 5. There are 16 residues in the CDR3. Per the germline V gene, CDR1 is MNHEY and CDR2 is SVGAGI. CDR3 loop: CASSYPSGQGYNEQFF. CDR3 coding DNA: TGTGCCAGCAGTTACCCGTCGGGACAGGGGTACAATGAGCAGTTCTTC.

The chain carries TRBV12-3 or TRBV12-4 and TRBJ1-6; possible D gene TRBD1, 6 bases. CDR3 length: 13 residues. The V end was cut by 6 bases, the J end by 10 bases, with 13 bases between. The CDR3 bases are TGTGCCAGCAGAGGACAGAATGGGTCACCCCTCCACTTT. Amino acid sequence: CASRGQNGSPLHF.

The gene calls are TRBV6-2 or TRBV6-3 and TRBJ2-6; D may be TRBD1 (6 bases). V dropped 6 bases and J dropped 1 base, with 10 bases sitting between them. The CDR3 runs to 15 residues. CDR1 is MNHEY and CDR2 is SVGEGT in the germline V gene. CDR3 coding DNA: TGTGCCAGCAGCCCCGACAGGTCTGGGGCCAACGTCCTGACTTTC. Amino acids: CASSPDRSGANVLTF.

DNA for the CDR3: TGCAGCGTTGACGGTTCGGGAGGCTACACCTTC. Translated: CSVDGSGGYTF. The chain recombines TRBV29-1 with TRBJ1-2; D remains unclear. Germline CDR1 is SQVTM and CDR2 is ANQGSEA. Deletions cut 3 bases from V and 8 bases from J, with 10 bases between. This CDR3 contains 11 residues.

This clone was seen a handful of times. The V gene is TRBV7-6, the J gene TRBJ2-1; 8 bases align to TRBD1. The CDR3 covers 15 residues. Germline CDR1 reads SGHVS; CDR2 reads FNYEAQ. V was clipped by 4 bases and J by 2 bases; unmatched bases: 4. In DNA form, the CDR3 reads TGTGCCAGCAGCTCCGGACAGGGTCCCTACAATGAGCAGTTCTTC. This codes for CASSSGQGPYNEQFF.

The rearrangement joins TRBV19 to TRBJ1-2, with 9 nucleotides matching TRBD1. With 8 bases clipped from V and 7 bases from J, the junction kept 11 bases outside the gene matches. CDR1 and CDR2 from the germline V gene are LNHDA and SQIVND (reference sequence). This CDR3 contains 14 residues. CDR3 protein: CASAAHRGQSGYTF. The CDR3 DNA follows: TGTGCCAGTGCCGCCCACAGGGGGCAGTCTGGCTACACCTTC.

This clone was detected once. The V call is TRBV19, the J call TRBJ2-3, with D unresolved. CDR1 and CDR2 from the germline V gene are LNHDA and SQIVND (reference sequence). The V gene lost 5 bases and the J gene lost 0 bases, with 6 bases spanning the gap. CDR3 length: 13 amino acids. CDR3 amino acids: CASSRSSTDTQYF. In DNA, the CDR3 is TGTGCCAGTAGTCGTTCCAGCACAGATACGCAGTATTTT.

The chain carries TRBV19 and TRBJ1-1, with 7 bases matching TRBD1. The CDR3 spans 18 residues. Trimming at V came to 6 bases and at J to 0 bases, leaving 16 bases not matched to a gene. In germline, CDR1 is LNHDA, CDR2 SQIVND (reference sequence). CDR3 nucleotide sequence: TGTGCCAGTAGAGTGGGGACAGAACAAACCGCCATGAACACTGAAGCTTTCTTT. It codes for CASRVGTEQTAMNTEAFF.

V gene TRBV28 combines with J gene TRBJ2-5; TRBD1 aligns across 10 bases. The junction had 7 bases not matched to a gene; V was cut back by 5 bases and J by 4 bases. CDR3 length equals 15 residues. Germline loops: CDR1 MDHEN, CDR2 SYDVKM. CDR3: CASSAPRDRGETQYF. DNA of the CDR3: TGTGCCAGCAGTGCCCCCCGGGACAGGGGAGAGACCCAGTACTTC.

This chain connects TRBV25-1 to TRBJ1-2; unclear D gene. Germline CDR1 reads MGHDK; CDR2 reads SYGVNS. The ends were cut back, 3 bases at V and 2 bases at J, with 13 bases in the middle. The CDR3 contains 15 residues. Written as DNA, the CDR3 is TGTGCCAGCAGTGACTCGACTCGAGGGAACTATGGCTACACCTTC. This sequence encodes CASSDSTRGNYGYTF.

The rearrangement joins TRBV5-1 to TRBJ1-1; 7 bases map to TRBD1. Trimming took 0 bases from V and 1 from J; bases not matched to a gene: 3. The CDR3 is 15 residues long. The germline V gene encodes CDR1 SGHRS and CDR2 YFSETQ. This chain's CDR3 is CASSLEQGSNTEAFF. In DNA form, the CDR3 reads TGCGCCAGCAGCTTGGAACAGGGGTCGAACACTGAAGCTTTCTTT. The entire variable domain, with the rest obtained from reference TRBV5-1 and TRBJ1-1, is as follows: KAGVTQTPRYLIKTRGQQVTLSCSPISGHRSVSWYQQTPGQGLQFLFEYFSETQRNKGNFPGRFSGRQFSNSRSEMNVSTLELGDSALYLCASSLEQGSNTEAFFGQGTRLTVV.

The J gene is TRBJ2-7, the V gene TRBV6-2 or TRBV6-3, with D possibly matching TRBD1 (6 bases). Trimming left V 1 base short and J 2 bases short, with 12 bases between. Germline CDR1 MNHEY, CDR2 SVGEGT. The CDR3 is 15 residues long. The CDR3 reads CASSYYGTPTYEQYF. The DNA of the CDR3 is TGTGCCAGCAGTTACTACGGGACACCGACCTACGAGCAGTACTTC.